The present TCR beta chain was sequenced within a study of blood T cell repertoires in COVID-19. Clones were sequenced by immunoSEQ multiplex PCR, and TCRdb holds only the in-frame ones, with some missing. The sample contains nearly 200,000 clones, 80% to 90% of which appear only once. Germline CDR1 and CDR2: SGHRS and YFSETQ. The CDR3 spans 12 residues. Deletions cut 1 base from V and 5 bases from J, with 5 bases between. The genes are TRBV5-1 and TRBJ2-3; D is ambiguous. The source is a woman aged 70-85 years with active or convalescent COVID-19. Material: peripheral blood. The CDR3 protein is CASSLFRDTQYF. CDR3 nucleotides: TGCGCCAGCAGCTTGTTCCGAGATACGCAGTATTTT.